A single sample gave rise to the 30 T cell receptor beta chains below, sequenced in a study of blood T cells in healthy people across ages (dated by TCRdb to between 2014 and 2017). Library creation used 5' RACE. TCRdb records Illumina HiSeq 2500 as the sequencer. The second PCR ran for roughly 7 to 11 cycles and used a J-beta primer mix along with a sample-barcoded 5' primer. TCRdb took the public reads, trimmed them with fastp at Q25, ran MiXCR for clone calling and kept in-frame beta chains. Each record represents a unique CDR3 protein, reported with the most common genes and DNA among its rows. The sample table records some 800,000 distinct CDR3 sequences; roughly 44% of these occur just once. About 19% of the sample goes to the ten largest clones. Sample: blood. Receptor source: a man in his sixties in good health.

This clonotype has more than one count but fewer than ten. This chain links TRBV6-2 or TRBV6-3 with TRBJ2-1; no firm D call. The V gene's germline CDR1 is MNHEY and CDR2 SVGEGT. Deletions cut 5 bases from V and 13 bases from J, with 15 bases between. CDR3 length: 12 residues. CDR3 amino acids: CASSHEERNQFF. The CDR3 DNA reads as TGTGCCAGCAGTCACGAAGAAAGGAATCAGTTCTTC.

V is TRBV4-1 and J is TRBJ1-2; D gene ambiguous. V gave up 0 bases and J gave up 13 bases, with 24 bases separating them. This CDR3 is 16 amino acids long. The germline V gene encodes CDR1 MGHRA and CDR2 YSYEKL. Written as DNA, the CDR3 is TGCGCCAGCAGCCAAGATTCCGCGTTCGAAGAAGGAGGACGCACCTTC. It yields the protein CASSQDSAFEEGGRTF.

In DNA, the CDR3 is TGCAGTGCCAGCGAAGGGTGGTACACAGATACGCAGTATTTT. Translating gives CSASEGWYTDTQYF. The chain employs TRBV20-1 and TRBJ2-3; D is unclear. V was cut by 6 bases and J by 2 bases, with 15 bases left in between. CDR3 length equals 14 residues. Germline-derived CDR1 and CDR2 are DFQATT and SNEGSKA (reference sequence).

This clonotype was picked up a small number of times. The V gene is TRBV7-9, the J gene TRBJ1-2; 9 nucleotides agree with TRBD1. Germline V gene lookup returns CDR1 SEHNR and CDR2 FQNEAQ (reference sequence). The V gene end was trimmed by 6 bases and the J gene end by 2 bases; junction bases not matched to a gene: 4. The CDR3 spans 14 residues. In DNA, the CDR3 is TGTGCCAGCAGGCCGACAGGGGGAAACTATGGCTACACCTTC. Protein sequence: CASRPTGGNYGYTF. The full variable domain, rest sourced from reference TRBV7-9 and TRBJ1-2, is DTGVSQNPRHKITKRGQNVTFRCDPISEHNRLYWYRQTLGQGPEFLTYFQNEAQLEKSRLLSDRFSAERPKGSFSTLEIQRTEQGDSAMYLCASRPTGGNYGYTFGSGTRLTVV.

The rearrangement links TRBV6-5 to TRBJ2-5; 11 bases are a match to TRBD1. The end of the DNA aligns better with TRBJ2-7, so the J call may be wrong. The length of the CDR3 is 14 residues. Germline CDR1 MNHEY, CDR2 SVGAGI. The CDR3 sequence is CASKRGQGAYEQYF. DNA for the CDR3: TGTGCCAGCAAAAGGGGACAGGGGGCCTACGAGCAGTACTTC.

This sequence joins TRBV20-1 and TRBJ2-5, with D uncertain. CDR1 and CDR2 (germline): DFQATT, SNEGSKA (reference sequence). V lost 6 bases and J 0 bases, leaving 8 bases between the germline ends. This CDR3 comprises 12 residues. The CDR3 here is CSALLDQETQYF. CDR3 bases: TGCAGTGCCCTCCTCGACCAAGAGACCCAGTACTTC.

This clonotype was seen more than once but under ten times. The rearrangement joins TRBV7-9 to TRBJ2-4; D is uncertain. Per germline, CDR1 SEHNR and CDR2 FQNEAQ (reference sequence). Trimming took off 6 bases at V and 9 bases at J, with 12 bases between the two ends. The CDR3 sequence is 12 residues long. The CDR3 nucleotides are TGTGCCAGCAGTAAGGACCCCGCCATTCAGTACTTC. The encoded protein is CASSKDPAIQYF.

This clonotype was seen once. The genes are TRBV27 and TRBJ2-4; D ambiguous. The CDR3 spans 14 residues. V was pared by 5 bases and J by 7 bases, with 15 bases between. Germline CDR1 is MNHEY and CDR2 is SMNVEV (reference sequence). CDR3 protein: CASSGNNGGNIQYF. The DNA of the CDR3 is TGTGCCAGCAGTGGAAATAACGGTGGGAACATTCAGTACTTC.

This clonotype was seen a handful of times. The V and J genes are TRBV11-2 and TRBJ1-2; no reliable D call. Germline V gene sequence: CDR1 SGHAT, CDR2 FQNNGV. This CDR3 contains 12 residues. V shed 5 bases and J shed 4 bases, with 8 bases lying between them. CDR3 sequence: CASSQVGYGYTF. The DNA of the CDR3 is TGTGCCAGCAGCCAGGTGGGCTATGGCTACACCTTC.

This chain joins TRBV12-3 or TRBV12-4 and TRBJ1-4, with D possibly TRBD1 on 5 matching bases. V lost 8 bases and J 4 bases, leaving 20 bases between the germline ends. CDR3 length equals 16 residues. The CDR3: CASGEGPRGINEKLFF. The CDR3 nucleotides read TGTGCCAGCGGGGAGGGACCTAGGGGTATTAATGAAAAACTGTTTTTT.

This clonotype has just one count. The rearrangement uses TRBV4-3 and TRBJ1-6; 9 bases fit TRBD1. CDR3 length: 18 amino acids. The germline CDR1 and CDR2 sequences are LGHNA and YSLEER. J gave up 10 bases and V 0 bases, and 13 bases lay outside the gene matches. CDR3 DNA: TGCGCCAGCAGCCAAGAACCCCCGGGACAGGGTGGATACTCACCCCTCCACTTT. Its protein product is CASSQEPPGQGGYSPLHF.

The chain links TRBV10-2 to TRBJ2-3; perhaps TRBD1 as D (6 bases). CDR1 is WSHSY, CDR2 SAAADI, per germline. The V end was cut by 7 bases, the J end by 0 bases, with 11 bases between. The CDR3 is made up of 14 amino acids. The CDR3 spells CASNQDSSTDTQYF. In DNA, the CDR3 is TGCGCCAGCAATCAGGACAGTAGCACAGATACGCAGTATTTT.

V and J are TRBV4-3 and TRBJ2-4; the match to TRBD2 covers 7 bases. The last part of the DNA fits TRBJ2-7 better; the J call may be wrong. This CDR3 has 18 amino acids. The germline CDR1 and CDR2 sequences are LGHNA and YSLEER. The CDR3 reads CASSQDYSRGSSGYEQYF. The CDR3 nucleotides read TGCGCCAGCAGCCAAGATTACAGCCGCGGGAGTAGTGGTTACGAGCAGTACTTC.

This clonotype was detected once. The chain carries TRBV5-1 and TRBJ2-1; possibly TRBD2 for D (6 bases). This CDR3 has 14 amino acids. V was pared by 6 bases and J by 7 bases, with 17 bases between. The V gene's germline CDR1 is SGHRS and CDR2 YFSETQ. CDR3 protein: CASTPGLGTNEQFF. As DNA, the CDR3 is TGCGCCAGCACCCCGGGACTCGGGACGAATGAGCAGTTCTTC.

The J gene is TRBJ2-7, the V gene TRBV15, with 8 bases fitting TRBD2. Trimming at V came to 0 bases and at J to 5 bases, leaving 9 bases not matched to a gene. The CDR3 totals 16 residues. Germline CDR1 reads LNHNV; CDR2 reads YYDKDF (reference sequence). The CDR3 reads CATSREKTRGGHEQYF. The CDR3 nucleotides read TGTGCCACCAGCAGAGAGAAAACACGGGGGGGCCACGAGCAGTACTTC.

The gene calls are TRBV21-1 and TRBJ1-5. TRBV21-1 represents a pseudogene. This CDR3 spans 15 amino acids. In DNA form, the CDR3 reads TGTGCCAGCAGCAAAGTGGAACGGTCAAATCAGCCCCAGCATTTT. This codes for CASSKVERSNQPQHF.

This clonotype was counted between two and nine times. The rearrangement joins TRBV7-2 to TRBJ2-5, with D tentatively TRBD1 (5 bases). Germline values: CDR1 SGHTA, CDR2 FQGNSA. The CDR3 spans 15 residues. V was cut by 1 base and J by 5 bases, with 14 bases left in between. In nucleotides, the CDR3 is TGTGCCAGCAGCTTAGAGGTCAGCTCAGGGGAGACCCAGTACTTC. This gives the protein CASSLEVSSGETQYF.

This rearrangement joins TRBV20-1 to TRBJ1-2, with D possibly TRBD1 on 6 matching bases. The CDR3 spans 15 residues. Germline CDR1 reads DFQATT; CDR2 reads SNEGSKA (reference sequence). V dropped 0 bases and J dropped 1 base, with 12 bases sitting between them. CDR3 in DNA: TGCAGTGCTAGAGATCGGGGGGCGGGTAACTATGGCTACACCTTC. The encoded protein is CSARDRGAGNYGYTF.

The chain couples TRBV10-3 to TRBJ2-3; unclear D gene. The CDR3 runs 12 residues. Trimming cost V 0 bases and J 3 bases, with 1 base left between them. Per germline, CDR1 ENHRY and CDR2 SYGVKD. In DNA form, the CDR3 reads TGTGCCATCAGTGAGTCGACAGATACGCAGTATTTT. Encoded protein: CAISESTDTQYF.

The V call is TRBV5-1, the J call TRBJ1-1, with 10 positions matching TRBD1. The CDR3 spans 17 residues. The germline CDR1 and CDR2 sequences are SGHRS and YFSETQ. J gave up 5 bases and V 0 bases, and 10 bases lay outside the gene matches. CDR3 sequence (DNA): TGCGCCAGCAGCTTGGTTCCGGGACAGGGGTTGGGGACTGAAGCTTTCTTT. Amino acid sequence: CASSLVPGQGLGTEAFF.

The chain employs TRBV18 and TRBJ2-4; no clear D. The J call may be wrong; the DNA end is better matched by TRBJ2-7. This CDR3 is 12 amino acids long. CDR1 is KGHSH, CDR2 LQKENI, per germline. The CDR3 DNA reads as TGTGCCAGCTCACCAGATATGTACGAGCAGTACTTC. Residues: CASSPDMYEQYF.

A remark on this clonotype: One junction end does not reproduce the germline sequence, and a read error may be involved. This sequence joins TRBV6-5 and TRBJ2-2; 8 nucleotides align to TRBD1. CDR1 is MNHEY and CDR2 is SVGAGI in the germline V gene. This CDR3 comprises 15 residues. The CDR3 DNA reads TGTGCCAGCAGTCAGACAGGGGCGAAAACCGGGGAGCTGTTTTTT. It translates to CASSQTGAKTGELFF.

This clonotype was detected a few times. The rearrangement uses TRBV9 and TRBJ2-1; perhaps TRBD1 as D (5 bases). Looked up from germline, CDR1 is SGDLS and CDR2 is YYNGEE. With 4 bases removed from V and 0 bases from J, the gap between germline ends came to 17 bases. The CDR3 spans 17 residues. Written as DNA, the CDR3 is TGTGCCAGCAGCCCCCGACAGCCTATGAGCTCCTACAATGAGCAGTTCTTC. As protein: CASSPRQPMSSYNEQFF.

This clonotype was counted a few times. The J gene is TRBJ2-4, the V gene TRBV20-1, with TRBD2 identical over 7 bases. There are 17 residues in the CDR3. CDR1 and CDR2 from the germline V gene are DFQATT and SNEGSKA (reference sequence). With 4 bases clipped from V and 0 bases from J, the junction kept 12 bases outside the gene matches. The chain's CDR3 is CSAIPSGGTLAKNIQYF. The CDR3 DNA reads TGCAGTGCTATCCCTAGCGGCGGGACCCTAGCCAAAAACATTCAGTACTTC.

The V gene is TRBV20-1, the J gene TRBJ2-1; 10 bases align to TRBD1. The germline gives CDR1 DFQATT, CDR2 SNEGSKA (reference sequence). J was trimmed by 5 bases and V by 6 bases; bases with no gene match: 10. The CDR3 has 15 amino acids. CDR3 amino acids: CSAISVGQGDNEQFF. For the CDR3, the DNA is TGCAGTGCCATTTCGGTAGGACAGGGGGACAATGAGCAGTTCTTC.

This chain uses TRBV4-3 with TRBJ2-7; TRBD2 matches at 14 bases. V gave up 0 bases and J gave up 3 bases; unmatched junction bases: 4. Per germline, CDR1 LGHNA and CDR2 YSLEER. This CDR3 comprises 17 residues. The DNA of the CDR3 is TGCGCCAGCAGCCAAGATCTTGGGACTAGCGGGGGCTACGAGCAGTACTTC. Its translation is CASSQDLGTSGGYEQYF.

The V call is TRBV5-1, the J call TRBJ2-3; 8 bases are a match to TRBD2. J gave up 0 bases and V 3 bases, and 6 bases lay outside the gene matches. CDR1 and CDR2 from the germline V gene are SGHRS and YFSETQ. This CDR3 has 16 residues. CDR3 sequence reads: CASSYWTSTSTDTQYF. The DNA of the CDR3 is TGCGCCAGCAGCTATTGGACTAGCACTAGCACAGATACGCAGTATTTT.

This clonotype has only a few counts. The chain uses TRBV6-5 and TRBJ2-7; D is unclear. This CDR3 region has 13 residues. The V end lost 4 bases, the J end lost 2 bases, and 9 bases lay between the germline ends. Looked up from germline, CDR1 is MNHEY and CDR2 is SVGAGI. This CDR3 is CASSSPVTYEQYF. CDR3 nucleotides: TGTGCCAGCAGTTCCCCAGTGACCTACGAGCAGTACTTC.

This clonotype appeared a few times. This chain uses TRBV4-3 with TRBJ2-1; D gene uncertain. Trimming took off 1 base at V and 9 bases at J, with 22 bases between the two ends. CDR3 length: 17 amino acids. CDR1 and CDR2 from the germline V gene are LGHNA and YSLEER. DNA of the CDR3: TGCGCCAGCAGCCAAGGTTTCGCCCAACTAACCCAAAGTGAGCAGTTCTTC. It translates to CASSQGFAQLTQSEQFF.

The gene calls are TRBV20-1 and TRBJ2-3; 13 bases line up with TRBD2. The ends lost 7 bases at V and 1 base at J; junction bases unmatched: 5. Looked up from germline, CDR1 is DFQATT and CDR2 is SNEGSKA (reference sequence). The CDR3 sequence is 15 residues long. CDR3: CSVSGLAGGTDTQYF. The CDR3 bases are TGCAGTGTTTCTGGACTAGCGGGGGGCACAGATACGCAGTATTTT.